Sequencing of this T cell receptor (beta chain) was carried out in a study of T cells after yellow fever vaccination (dated by TCRdb to about 2019). For context, the study as a whole: Staining for CD3, CD45RA, CCR7 and CD95 was used to sort memory subsets (EM, EMRA, CM and Tscm) on a BD FACS Aria III. The SMART-Seq v4 Ultra Low Input RNA kit was used to prepare libraries from fractions with low cell numbers. To follow T-cell clones before and after primary and booster YFV17D yellow fever vaccination, bulk TCR alpha and beta repertoires were sequenced over time. The cohort comprised two healthy male donors, one aged 18 to 30 and one aged 30 to 39 years. Bulk PBMC replicates and cell subsets were isolated from blood drawn at multiple timepoints before and after both primary and secondary immunization. Sorting of memory subsets took place on days 0, 15 and 45 and at 18 months after primary vaccination, as well as on days 0, 15 and 45 after the 30-year booster. Broader findings and caveats from the paper: After the booster, most clones that had expanded after primary vaccination were detected again (nearly 98% of CD4 and around nine tenths of CD8), suggesting broad maintenance of memory. A small share of clonotypes occurred in both CD4 and CD8 compartments, likely arising from convergent recombination. Because only two donors were included in the study, the extent to which the findings can be generalized is limited. In the sorted memory subsets on day 0, nearly all vaccine-responding clonotypes were below the level of detection. FACS-sorted repertoires could contain abundant contaminating clonotypes from the bulk population, so computational filtering was required. The secondary T-cell response was found to be weaker but faster than the primary response, with a peak reached on day 5 rather than on day 15.

The treatment or condition label here, explained by the study, means: live attenuated yellow fever vaccine strain. A standard Ficoll-Paque protocol was used to isolate PBMCs from peripheral blood. The RNeasy Micro Kit was used to extract RNA from sorted memory subsets. V is trimmed back by 0 bases and J by 5 bases, and the junction contains 2 bases that no gene match accounts for. The germline V gene encodes CDR1 SGHRS and CDR2 YFSETQ. The CDR3 goes from the cysteine to the valine over 14 residues. The CDR3 DNA has 42 bases and is translated from base 1. This clonotype was counted at least ten times. No much larger clonotype is one base removed from it; base qualities were not supplied. Sequenced on an Illumina NovaSeq 6000. TCR cDNA was made using 5'RACE template switching, a step that added a universal primer site and unique molecular identifiers. Priming for cDNA synthesis came from both the TCR alpha and TCR beta constant segments. Libraries were amplified in two PCR steps, with sample barcodes and sequencing adapters added in the second step. Sequencing of the libraries was done on either Illumina HiSeq 2500 (2x100 bp) or NovaSeq (2x150 bp). As for the original processing: MIGEC handled demultiplexing of reads and collapsing into UMI consensus sequences, while MiXCR performed V(D)J alignment. Using edgeR on replicate PBMC samples, clonotypes were called vaccine-responding if FDR was below 0.01 and the log2 fold change was above 5 up to day 15. Bulk clonotypes were assigned CD4 or CD8 identity according to which sequenced CD4 or CD8 repertoire held them at higher abundance. To estimate the distribution of each clone across memory phenotypes, clonotype frequencies in memory subsets were weighted by FACS-sorted cell numbers. TCRdb reprocessing: public reads trimmed at Q25 with fastp, clones called with MiXCR, in-frame beta chains kept. Under each unique CDR3 protein, matching rows form one entry showing the most common genes and DNA. What appears here as the V and J calls and clone size reflects TCRdb's work, not the paper's. For this sample the table gives approximately 26,000 distinct CDR3 sequences, of which roughly 4.5% were detected only once. The ten largest clonotypes hold 35% to 45% of the sample.

The receptor comes from a man aged 18 to 30 who received the YFV17D yellow fever vaccine. The sequenced sample was PBMCs, either bulk or a sorted T-cell subset (CD4+, CD8+, memory, or dextramer-sorted; not recorded which), obtained on the day of the yellow fever booster vaccination. The chain links TRBV5-1 with TRBJ2-7, with TRBD1 matching 10 junction bases. Read as DNA, the sequence is TGCGCCAGCAGCTTGGGACAGGGGGCAGACGAGCAGTACGTC. Translation gives CASSLGQGADEQYV.